This TCR beta chain came from a study of Ad26.COV2.S vaccination and SARS-CoV-2 variants. Treatment indicated: some 19 received Ad26.COV2.S at low or high dose, single or two shots; about 5 received placebo; per-sample allocation not given. Day 63 after the first injection of vaccine or placebo was the sampling time. Some clones are missing from TCRdb's copy, which holds only in-frame ones; the method was immunoSEQ multiplex PCR. The sample records 350,000 to 550,000 clones, 80% to 90% being singletons. CDR1 is SNHLY and CDR2 is FYNNEI in the germline V gene. The CDR3 contains 14 residues. V lost 5 bases and J 7 bases, leaving 17 bases between the germline ends.

The sample here was peripheral blood, taken in a trial of Ad26.COV2.S vaccine versus placebo. This clonotype was sampled from a person aged 18-60 years who received the Ad26.COV2.S COVID-19 vaccine or a placebo. The chain joins TRBV2 to TRBJ1-1, with no clear D. The CDR3 region has the DNA TGTGCCAGCAGTTTGTCCATACCCGAACTTGAAGCTTTCTTT. As protein: CASSLSIPELEAFF. The full variable domain, with the rest looked up from reference TRBV2 and TRBJ1-1, is EPEVTQTPSHQVTQMGQEVILRCVPISNHLYFYWYRQILGQKVEFLVSFYNNEISEKSEIFDDQFSVERPDGSNFTLKIRSTKLEDSAMYFCASSLSIPELEAFFGQGTRLTVV.